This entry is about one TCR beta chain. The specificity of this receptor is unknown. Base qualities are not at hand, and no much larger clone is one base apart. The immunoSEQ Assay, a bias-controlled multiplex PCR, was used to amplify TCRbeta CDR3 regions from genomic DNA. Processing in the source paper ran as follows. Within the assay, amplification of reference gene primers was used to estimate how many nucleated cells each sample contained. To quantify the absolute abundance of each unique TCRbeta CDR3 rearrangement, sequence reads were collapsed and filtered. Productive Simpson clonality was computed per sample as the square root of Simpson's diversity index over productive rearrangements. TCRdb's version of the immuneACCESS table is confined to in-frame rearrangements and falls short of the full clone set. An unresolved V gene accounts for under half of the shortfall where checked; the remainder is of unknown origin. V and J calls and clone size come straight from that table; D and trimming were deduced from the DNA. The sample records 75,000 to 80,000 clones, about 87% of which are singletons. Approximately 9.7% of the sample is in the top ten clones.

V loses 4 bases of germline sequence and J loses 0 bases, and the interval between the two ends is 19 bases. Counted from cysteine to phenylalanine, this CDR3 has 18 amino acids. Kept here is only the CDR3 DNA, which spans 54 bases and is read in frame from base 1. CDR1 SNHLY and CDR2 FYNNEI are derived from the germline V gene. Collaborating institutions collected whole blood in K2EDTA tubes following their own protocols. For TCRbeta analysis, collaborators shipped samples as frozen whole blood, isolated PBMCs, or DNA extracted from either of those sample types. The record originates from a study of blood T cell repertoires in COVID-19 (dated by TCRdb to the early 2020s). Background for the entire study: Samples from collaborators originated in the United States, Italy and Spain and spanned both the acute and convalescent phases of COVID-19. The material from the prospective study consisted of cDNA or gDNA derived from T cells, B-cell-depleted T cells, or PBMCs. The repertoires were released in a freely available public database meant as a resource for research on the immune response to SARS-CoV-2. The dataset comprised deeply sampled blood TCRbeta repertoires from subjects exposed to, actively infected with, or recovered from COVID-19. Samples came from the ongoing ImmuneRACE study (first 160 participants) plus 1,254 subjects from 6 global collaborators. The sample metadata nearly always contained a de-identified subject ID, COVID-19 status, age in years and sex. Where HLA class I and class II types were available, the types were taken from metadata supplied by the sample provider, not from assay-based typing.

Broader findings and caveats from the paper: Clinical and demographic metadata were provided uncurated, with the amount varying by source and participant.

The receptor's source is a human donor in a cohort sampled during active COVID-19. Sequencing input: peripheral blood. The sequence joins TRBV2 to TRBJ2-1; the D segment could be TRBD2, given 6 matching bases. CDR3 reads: CASSGDFPGPISYNEQFF. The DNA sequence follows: TGTGCCAGCAGTGGGGACTTCCCAGGGCCCATCTCCTACAATGAGCAGTTCTTC.